This T cell receptor beta chain was sequenced in a study of cytomegalovirus exposure and HLA in healthy donors (TCRdb year 2017). For context, the study as a whole: An earlier analysis of approximately 600 of the donors reported 250 to 300 Gb of sequence data and some 120 million unique TCR beta sequences from about 179 million T cells. About 280 gigabases of sequencing data and approximately 80 million unique TCR sequences were included in an early release covering 500 to 750 HLA-typed donors. The genetic ancestry cluster associated with self-reported Caucasian donors included around 76% of the roughly 390 genotyped donors. The study aimed to test whether cataloging public T cell receptors could reveal signatures of past pathogen exposure. Using immunosequencing, the study profiled T cell repertoires from 666 subjects and related those repertoires to cytomegalovirus serostatus. Besides the first cohort of more than 650 subjects, a separate validation cohort made up of some 110 different subjects was used. The study combined high-throughput TCR immunosequencing, statistical association of individual TCRs with disease status, and machine learning to predict cytomegalovirus infection status. A later analysis re-analyzed previously published TCR beta repertoires from 600 to 850 donors and added high-resolution HLA genotyping to study TCR occurrence patterns. Rather than drawing on any new phenotypic data, the later analysis identified candidate immune exposures from TCR beta sequences and the way those sequences occurred across donors. An earlier analysis of some 500 of the donors applied high-throughput TCR beta sequencing to assess whether each TCR beta V gene segment acted as functional or pseudogenic. Donor age, sex, ethnicity and CMV serostatus were compiled alongside the repertoire data. A later genetic analysis used genome-wide SNP genotypes for about 60% of the roughly 700 donors, treating that subset as a discovery cohort. All discovery cohort repertoires had been generated using a single sequencing platform. Class I and class II HLA loci were covered by the typing at four-digit resolution. The number of donors typed differed by locus, with about 629-630 for A, B, C, DRB1 and DQB1, roughly 550 for DQA1, over 600 for DPA1, and over 400 for DPB1. Roughly 5 DR-DQ haplotypes were handled as single units for association and clustering because linkage in the cohort was strong. Across approximately 400 genotyped donors of the cohort, an average of roughly 230,000 unique TCR beta nucleotide sequences per donor were sequenced, and around 19% of those sequences were non-productive. Results the study describes overall, beyond this receptor: Specific HLA alleles were associated with 15,000 to 20,000 TCR beta sequences at a false discovery rate of 0.05 in a later analysis. Most TCR sequences were observed very rarely across donors, whereas some public TCRs were present in many individuals. A few of the identified cytomegalovirus-associated TCR beta chains were confirmed in vitro to be specific for cytomegalovirus antigens. V-gene and J-gene trimming of TCR beta chains was associated with a missense DCLRE1C variant in a later genetic analysis, and the association was replicated in an independent cohort. A group of highly shared sequence variants was considered likely to be a technical artifact of the sequencing pipeline. Assigning TCR associations to individual alleles was difficult when HLA alleles, especially DR and DQ, strongly co-occurred. According to a later analysis, parvovirus B19, influenza, CMV and Epstein-Barr virus appeared linked to several top co-occurrence clusters. Because counts were too low, about 15 rarely observed V segments, including chromosome 9 orphons, were left out of the earlier analysis of some 600 of the donors. Sequencing depth was assumed to be roughly uniform across donors in the presence/absence analyses, though that assumption may not hold. An earlier analysis of around 600 of the donors showed that most TCR beta V segments appeared in productive rearrangements either about 87% or about 30% of the time, which broadly matched IMGT annotations. According to a later analysis, most CMV-associated TCR beta chains appeared to be HLA-restricted, and the HLA associations seemed to be driven largely by CMV exposure. The classifier was reported to diagnose cytomegalovirus status with high specificity and sensitivity in both the original and validation cohorts. Linkage disequilibrium might explain the correlated functional status among segregating V segments, but an unknown experimental factor could not be excluded. Some IMGT-functional V segments, including TRBV6-2 and TRBV6-3, could not be told apart with the 87-base-pair reads, so those segments were excluded. This cohort had only TCR beta chains sequenced, and the lack of alpha or paired-chain data limited which features could be detected. The authors suggested that the approach could potentially be extended to other disease states and immunological phenotypes. Immune exposure information for the cohort was limited to CMV serostatus. The study gave a list of 150 to 200 TCR beta chains associated with cytomegalovirus. In a later analysis, HLA-associated TCR beta chains showed more clonal expansion and lower generation probabilities than non-associated chains that were equally common. A later analysis found that TCR association rates varied across HLA loci, with DRB1 alleles showing the most associated TCRs and HLA-C alleles the fewest. Because some donors lacked HLA typing at each locus, the association tests relied only on the typed subset. A further reported finding was that TCR beta sequences accurately predicted the HLA-A and HLA-B alleles for most subjects in the first cohort. According to a later genetic analysis, donors in an Asian-associated ancestry cluster had fewer N-insertions in productive TCRs than the approximately 650-donor mean.

Library construction relied on the immunoSEQ multiplex PCR assay. A mixture of 60 forward primers for TCR Vbeta segments and 13 reverse primers for TCR Jbeta segments was used in the multiplex PCR. A multiplex PCR assay on genomic DNA amplified the CDR3 region of rearranged TCR beta genes. The amplified TCR beta libraries were sequenced on the Illumina HiSeq System as 87-base-pair reads. Concerning the study's data processing: Across the 700 or so repertoires, a later analysis counted approximately 75 million unique TCR beta chains, about 10 million of which were shared by at least two donors. Raw reads were error-corrected and collapsed into unique sequences with a nearest-neighbor algorithm that merged closely related sequences to remove PCR and sequencing errors. CDR3 sequences were aligned to IMGT reference sequences to assign V, D and J gene segments. For a sequence to be retained, a match of at least six nucleotides was required to both a V gene segment and a J gene segment. Rearrangements were classified as productive when the CDR3 lacked stop codons and remained in frame with V and J, and all other rearrangements were classified as non-productive. CDR3 was defined according to IMGT convention as the region running from the second conserved V-encoded cysteine to the conserved J-encoded phenylalanine. The earlier analysis of approximately 500 of the donors excluded sequences that lacked an unambiguous match to a single V gene segment. An earlier analysis of 500 to 600 of the donors classified V segments as functional when productive rearrangements were above 56.7% and as segregating when the standard deviation between donors was above 5%. To diagnose cytomegalovirus status from the catalog of TCR beta chain sequences, a statistical classification framework was built. V and J gene assignment, in a later analysis, came from comparing TCR nucleotide sequences with IMGT/GENE-DB human TR gene sequences. In a later analysis, CDR3 sequences and most-parsimonious VDJ recombination scenarios were assigned using the TCRdist pipeline. In a later analysis, each TCR beta chain was defined by its CDR3 amino acid sequence together with its V-gene family, and reads without a unique V-gene family were excluded. A later analysis removed 450 to 600 highly shared, low-generation-probability nucleotide sequences to deal with suspected cross-contamination and a sequencing artifact. For each public chain, a later analysis derived a clonal expansion index from normalized ranks of inferred template counts within each repertoire. In a later analysis, generation probabilities were computed using a VDJ recombination model fitted to out-of-frame rearrangements, and the results were checked against IGoR. Hypergeometric tests were used in a later analysis to score TCR-TCR, TCR-HLA and TCR-CMV co-occurrence, with a repertoire-size bias correction applied to the TCR pairs. In a later analysis, false discovery rates were estimated by permuting HLA or CMV assignments 20 times. In a later analysis, co-occurring TCRs were grouped with DBSCAN, and TCRdist sequence similarity was added when clustering was performed within HLA-allele-positive subsets. Repertoires with fewer than 30,000 or more than 120,000 public chains were left out of co-occurrence clustering, as were five repertoires with anomalous nucleotide sharing. The clones in this table, taken by TCRdb from immuneACCESS, are in-frame only. Not every clone is retained; where verified, under half of the shortfall comes from an unresolved V gene, and the cause of the rest is unknown. V and J calls and clone size are those listed in that table; D and trimming were worked out from the DNA. The sample table records approximately 37,000 clones. Together, the top ten hold about 4.2% of the sample.

CDR1 is given as SNHLY and CDR2 as FYNNEI, both from the germline V gene. From cysteine to phenylalanine, the CDR3 is 18 amino acids long. CDR3 DNA is the only sequence kept; it has 54 bases, read in frame from the first base. V is pared back by 1 base and J by 3 bases, with 19 bases lying between the germline termini. In the case of this clone: What antigen it recognizes has not been identified.

The cohort consisted of more than 650 healthy bone marrow donors. At the time of sampling, all cohort members were nominally healthy, though unrecorded immune exposures were likely present. The donor tested CMV seronegative, placing the donor among the 350 to 400 seronegative members of the cohort. Every donor gave a peripheral blood sample, and the peripheral blood mononuclear cells from that sample were used for TCR beta sequencing. Genomic DNA extraction from the blood cell samples was performed with the Qiagen DNeasy Blood Extraction Kit. Sequences were obtained from PBMCs. This clonotype was obtained from a male donor in good health and CMV-seronegative. This receptor chain uses TRBV2 and TRBJ1-5, and TRBD1 may be the D gene, going by 6 matching bases. CDR3 region: CASSEDRSRGANNQPQHF. In nucleotide form, the sequence is TGTGCCAGCAGTGAAGATAGGTCCCGGGGGGCGAACAATCAGCCCCAGCATTTT.